This T cell receptor beta chain appears in the sequencing data of a study of blood T cell repertoires in COVID-19. Study background: Acute and convalescent COVID-19 specimens originated in the United States, Italy and Spain. From T cells, B-cell-depleted T cells, or PBMCs came the material, which was cDNA or gDNA.

Germline-derived CDR1 and CDR2 are SQVTM and ANQGSEA. The CDR3 is 15 residues long. Trimming removed 7 bases from V and 6 bases from J, with 25 bases in between. The cohort comprised adults aged about 18 to 90 years residing in around 25 US areas. Profiled with immunoSEQ multiplex PCR; TCRdb holds only in-frame clones, not every one. The repertoire holds some 130,000 clones, with around 88% as singletons. The clonotype comes from a woman aged 45 to 65 who had recovered from COVID-19. Sequenced input: PBMCs or T cells enriched from blood (not recorded which). The chain has TRBV29-1 and TRBJ2-7; D possibly corresponds to TRBD2 (7 bases). As DNA, the CDR3 is TGCAGCGCTATTCCCGAGGGGGGGTTTGTTGGCGAGCAGTACTTC. It is translated as CSAIPEGGFVGEQYF.